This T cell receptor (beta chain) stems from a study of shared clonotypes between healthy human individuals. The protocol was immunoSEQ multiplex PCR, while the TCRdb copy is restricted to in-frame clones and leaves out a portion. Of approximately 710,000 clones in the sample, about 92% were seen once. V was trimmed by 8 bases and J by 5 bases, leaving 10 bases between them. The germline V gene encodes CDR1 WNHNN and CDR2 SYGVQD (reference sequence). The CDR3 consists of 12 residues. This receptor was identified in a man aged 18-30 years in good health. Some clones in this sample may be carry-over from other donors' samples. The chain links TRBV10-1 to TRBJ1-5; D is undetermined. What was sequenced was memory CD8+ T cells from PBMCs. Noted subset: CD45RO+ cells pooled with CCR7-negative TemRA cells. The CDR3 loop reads CASPPPHQPQHF. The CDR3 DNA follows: TGCGCCAGCCCCCCTCCCCATCAGCCCCAGCATTTT.